One and the same sample provided the 18 T cell receptor beta chains below, sequenced in a study of response to subunit inactivated influenza vaccine. TCRdb redid the calling of the RT-PCR reads with MiXCR, one entry per CDR3 protein. The sample contains about half a million distinct CDR3 sequences, 7.6% of which appear only once. Sample: PBMCs from blood, taken around 25 months after vaccination. The source of these receptors is a man aged 50 to 69 who received an inactivated influenza vaccine.

The chain couples TRBV7-2 to TRBJ2-7, with D unclear. V lost 1 base and J lost 5, with 12 bases in between. Per germline, CDR1 SGHTA and CDR2 FQGNSA. The CDR3 spans 14 residues. The CDR3 sequence: CASSLVGYYDEQYF. CDR3 sequence (DNA): TGTGCCAGCAGCTTAGTGGGCTACTACGACGAGCAGTACTTC.

This clonotype has just a few counts. V usage is TRBV6-2 or TRBV6-3 and J usage is TRBJ1-5, with D hard to call. Germline CDR1 and CDR2: MNHEY and SVGEGT. CDR3 size: 19 residues. The V and J ends lost 7 bases and 0 bases respectively, with 25 bases between them. This chain's CDR3 is CASTLRRAGPLYSNQPQHF. CDR3 nucleotides: TGTGCCAGCACCCTACGTCGGGCAGGACCTCTTTATAGCAATCAGCCCCAGCATTTT.

This clonotype was seen many times. This chain joins TRBV12-3 or TRBV12-4 and TRBJ1-5, with D possibly TRBD1 on 6 matching bases. V lost 3 bases and J 10 bases, leaving 13 bases between the germline ends. There are 13 residues in the CDR3. Here the CDR3 reads CASSLTPGVPQHF. The CDR3 nucleotides are TGTGCCAGCAGTTTGACGCCAGGGGTCCCCCAGCATTTT.

This clonotype was detected a few times. The chain links TRBV15 to TRBJ2-7; 12 nucleotides agree with TRBD2. The V gene's germline CDR1 is LNHNV and CDR2 YYDKDF (reference sequence). The CDR3 spans 15 residues. After removal of 3 bases from V and 6 bases from J, the junction contained 6 bases not matched to a gene. The CDR3 reads CATSSRLAGASEQYF. As DNA, the CDR3 is TGTGCCACCAGCAGCCGACTAGCGGGAGCATCCGAGCAGTACTTC.

This rearrangement joins TRBV5-8 to TRBJ2-5; D is unresolved. The CDR3 extends over 12 amino acids. Germline V gene sequence: CDR1 SGHTS, CDR2 YDEGEE. V lost 4 bases and J 7 bases, leaving 11 bases between the germline ends. CDR3: CASSRDDSTQYF. In nucleotides, the CDR3 is TGTGCCAGCAGCCGAGACGACTCGACCCAGTACTTC.

This clonotype was detected many times. V is TRBV7-9 and J is TRBJ2-3, with no clear D. Trimming removed 2 bases at V and 3 bases at J, with 9 bases between. The CDR3 runs to 14 residues. In germline, CDR1 is SEHNR, CDR2 FQNEAQ (reference sequence). CDR3 residues: CASSLTVMTDTQYF. The CDR3, as DNA: TGTGCCAGCAGCTTAACCGTGATGACAGATACGCAGTATTTT.

This chain uses TRBV29-1 with TRBJ1-2; D remains unclear. The CDR3 is 11 amino acids. With 7 bases removed from V and 5 bases from J, the gap between germline ends came to 11 bases. Germline-derived CDR1 and CDR2 are SQVTM and ANQGSEA. The CDR3 region is CSAPGSYGYTF. The CDR3 DNA is TGCAGCGCCCCCGGGTCTTATGGCTACACCTTC. Supplemented by reference TRBV29-1 and TRBJ1-2, the full variable domain reads SAVISQKPSRDICQRGTSLTIQCQVDSQVTMMFWYRQQPGQSLTLIATANQGSEATYESGFVIDKFPISRPNLTFSTLTVSNMSPEDSSIYLCSAPGSYGYTFGSGTRLTVV.

This clonotype was seen many times. The rearrangement joins TRBV20-1 to TRBJ2-1; the match to TRBD2 covers 12 bases. CDR1 is DFQATT, CDR2 SNEGSKA, per germline (reference sequence). This CDR3 contains 17 residues. V shed 0 bases, J shed 7 bases, and the junction held 10 bases outside the gene matches. The CDR3 protein is CSARDPWSTSGRNEQFF. The DNA of the CDR3 is TGCAGTGCTAGAGATCCATGGTCGACTAGCGGGAGAAATGAGCAGTTCTTC.

This clonotype appeared a few times. The V and J genes are TRBV9 and TRBJ2-3, with 12 bases identical to TRBD2. Germline CDR1 SGDLS, CDR2 YYNGEE. The trim removed 2 bases at V and 3 bases at J, leaving 4 bases unmatched. CDR3 size: 16 residues. The CDR3: CASSVETSGRTDTQYF. Here the CDR3 DNA reads TGTGCCAGCAGCGTGGAGACTAGCGGGAGAACAGATACGCAGTATTTT.

This rearrangement joins TRBV19 to TRBJ2-1; 12 nucleotides line up with TRBD2. Germline V gives CDR1 LNHDA, CDR2 SQIVND (reference sequence). The CDR3 runs to 12 residues. The trim removed 11 bases at V and 8 bases at J, leaving 4 bases unmatched. The CDR3 sequence: CASSGRAYEQFF. For the CDR3, the DNA is TGTGCCTCTAGCGGGAGGGCCTATGAGCAGTTCTTC.

This clonotype was detected ten times or more. The chain employs TRBV4-2 and TRBJ2-5; unclear D gene. Germline CDR1 and CDR2: LGHNA and YNFKEQ. This CDR3 is 13 amino acids long. The V end was cut by 0 bases, the J end by 5 bases, with 7 bases between. Here the CDR3 DNA reads TGTGCCAGCAGCCAAGATTTTGGGGAGACCCAGTACTTC. Translation: CASSQDFGETQYF.

This CDR3 reads CSARDLLAGVGEQYF. CDR3 bases: TGCAGTGCTAGAGATCTACTAGCGGGAGTTGGGGAGCAGTACTTC. V and J are TRBV20-1 and TRBJ2-7; 11 nucleotides line up with TRBD2. J lost 7 bases, V lost 0 bases, and 8 bases had no gene match. This CDR3 spans 15 amino acids. Germline assignment: CDR1 DFQATT and CDR2 SNEGSKA (reference sequence).

This clonotype was detected a few times. The V gene is TRBV5-1, the J gene TRBJ2-7, with unresolved D. The CDR3 contains 13 residues. Germline V gene data show CDR1 as SGHRS and CDR2 as YFSETQ. Trimming removed 1 base at V and 7 bases at J, with 12 bases between. The CDR3 is CASSLRISGEQYF. CDR3 nucleotides: TGCGCCAGCAGCTTGCGGATCTCCGGTGAGCAGTACTTC.

This clonotype was counted ten times or more. The genes are TRBV12-3 or TRBV12-4 and TRBJ1-5, with 8 bases matching TRBD1. The V gene end was trimmed by 6 bases and the J gene end by 6 bases; junction bases not matched to a gene: 7. The length of the CDR3 is 14 residues. The CDR3 protein is CASRPGTGLQPQHF. The CDR3 coding sequence is TGTGCCAGCAGGCCCGGGACAGGTCTTCAGCCCCAGCATTTT.

The CDR3 reads CASSPKPGEGTSNEQFF. For the CDR3, the DNA is TGTGCCAGCAGCCCTAAGCCTGGCGAGGGCACCTCCAATGAGCAGTTCTTC. This sequence joins TRBV7-9 and TRBJ2-1, with D possibly being TRBD2 (5 bases). CDR3 length equals 17 residues. Germline lookup yields CDR1 SEHNR and CDR2 FQNEAQ (reference sequence). V was shortened by 5 bases and J by 6 bases, with 23 bases between the two germline ends.

The rearrangement uses TRBV7-2 and TRBJ2-1, with 9 bases fitting TRBD2. Germline values: CDR1 SGHTA, CDR2 FQGNSA. The CDR3 runs to 15 residues. With V trimmed by 4 bases and J by 4 bases, 5 bases remained unmatched. For the CDR3, the DNA is TGTGCCAGCAGCTGGGTAGCGGGAGATTACAATGAGCAGTTCTTC. It specifies CASSWVAGDYNEQFF.

This clonotype was detected only a few times. The rearrangement joins TRBV12-3 or TRBV12-4 to TRBJ2-4, with TRBD1 matching 7 bases. With 4 bases clipped from V and 1 base from J, the junction kept 4 bases outside the gene matches. This CDR3 region has 15 residues. The CDR3 spells CASSSTGDAKNIQYF. The CDR3 coding sequence is TGTGCCAGCAGTTCAACAGGGGACGCCAAAAACATTCAGTACTTC.

This clonotype occurred a few times. V gene TRBV20-1 combines with J gene TRBJ1-5; maybe TRBD1 (6 bases). V dropped 4 bases and J dropped 4 bases, with 11 bases sitting between them. This CDR3 region has 13 residues. Germline-derived CDR1 and CDR2 are DFQATT and SNEGSKA (reference sequence). The CDR3 DNA sequence: TGCAGTGCTAAGGGGGGCCCAAATCAGCCCCAGCATTTT. This encodes CSAKGGPNQPQHF.